Sequencing of this T cell receptor beta chain was carried out in a study of cytomegalovirus exposure and HLA in healthy donors (dated by TCRdb to between 2016 and 2019). Turning to the overall study: An earlier analysis of some 550 of the donors reported 250 to 350 Gb of sequence data and 117 million unique TCR beta sequences from 150 million to 200 million T cells. Several DR-DQ haplotypes were treated as single units for association and clustering because of strong linkage in the cohort. On average, 235,054 unique TCR beta nucleotide sequences were sequenced per donor among about 400 genotyped donors of the cohort, with 15% to 20% of those sequences being non-productive. An early release covering approximately 600 HLA-typed donors comprised roughly 300 gigabases of sequencing data and some 79 million unique TCR sequences. The aim of the study was to test whether cataloging public T cell receptors could identify signatures of past pathogen exposure. All discovery cohort repertoires had been generated on a single sequencing platform. To predict cytomegalovirus infection status, the study brought together high-throughput TCR immunosequencing, statistical association of individual TCRs with disease status, and machine learning. The later analysis used no new phenotypic data to find candidate immune exposures, relying instead on TCR beta sequences and their occurrence across donors. To study patterns of TCR occurrence, a later analysis re-analyzed previously published TCR beta repertoires from around 700 donors and added high-resolution HLA genotyping. Besides the first cohort of approximately 670 subjects, a separate validation cohort made up of 120 different subjects was used. A later genetic analysis took genome-wide SNP genotypes for about 55% of the 666 donors and used that subset as a discovery cohort. Donor age, sex, ethnicity and CMV serostatus were collected together with the repertoire data. The study used immunosequencing to profile the T cell repertoires of around 600 subjects and linked those repertoires to cytomegalovirus serostatus. Typing coverage differed by locus: A, B, C, DRB1 and DQB1 were typed in about 629-640 donors, DQA1 in 522, DPA1 in 600 to 610, and DPB1 in 450 to 480. To decide whether each TCR beta V gene segment behaved as functional or pseudogenic, an earlier analysis of 587 of the donors relied on high-throughput TCR beta sequencing. HLA typing covered class I and class II loci at four-digit resolution. Among the approximately 420 genotyped donors, around 81% belonged to the genetic ancestry cluster associated with self-reported Caucasian donors. Study-wide findings and limitations: In the study, some 180 TCR beta chains were listed as associated with cytomegalovirus. A later genetic analysis reported fewer N-insertions in productive TCRs among donors in an Asian-associated ancestry cluster than the roughly 700-donor mean. In a later analysis, several top co-occurrence clusters were reported to appear linked to parvovirus B19, influenza, CMV and Epstein-Barr virus. Assigning TCR associations to individual alleles was difficult when HLA alleles, especially DR and DQ, strongly co-occurred. Sequencing depth was assumed to be roughly uniform across donors in the presence/absence analyses, though that assumption may not hold. Some IMGT-functional V segments, including TRBV6-2 and TRBV6-3, could not be distinguished by the 87-base-pair reads and were therefore excluded. The classifier was reported to diagnose cytomegalovirus status with high specificity and sensitivity in both the original and validation cohorts. An earlier analysis of around 500 of the donors showed that most TCR beta V segments appeared in productive rearrangements either about 87% or about 30% of the time, which broadly matched IMGT annotations. A further reported finding was that TCR beta sequences accurately predicted the HLA-A and HLA-B alleles for most subjects in the first cohort. Immune exposure information for the cohort was limited to CMV serostatus. It was suggested by the authors that the approach could potentially be generalized to other disease states and immunological phenotypes. In vitro tests confirmed that a few of the cytomegalovirus-associated TCR beta chains recognize cytomegalovirus antigens. Compared with equally common non-associated chains, HLA-associated TCR beta chains in a later analysis were more clonally expanded and had lower generation probabilities. Linkage disequilibrium might explain the correlated functional status among segregating V segments, but an unknown experimental factor could not be ruled out. Because some donors lacked HLA typing at each locus, the association tests relied only on the typed subset. Only TCR beta chains were sequenced in this cohort, and the absence of alpha or paired-chain data limited detectable features. According to a later analysis, TCR association rates differed among HLA loci, with DRB1 alleles showing the most associated TCRs and HLA-C alleles showing the fewest. An association between a missense DCLRE1C variant and V-gene and J-gene trimming of TCR beta chains was found in a later genetic analysis and replicated in an independent cohort. Because counts were too low, under 20 rarely observed V segments, including chromosome 9 orphons, were left out of the earlier analysis of a few hundred of the donors. Across donors, most TCR sequences were observed very rarely, whereas some public TCRs were present in many individuals. At a false discovery rate of 0.05, a later analysis linked around 17,000 TCR beta sequences to specific HLA alleles. In a later analysis, most CMV-associated TCR beta chains were found to appear HLA-restricted, with HLA associations seemingly driven largely by CMV exposure. The sequencing pipeline was judged likely to have produced a cluster of highly shared sequence variants as a technical artifact.

The table lists this clone with a count of one. What this receptor recognizes is not known. No much larger clone exists at a distance of one base, and base qualities are not known. From cysteine to phenylalanine, the CDR3 is 19 amino acids long. Left in the record is the CDR3 DNA by itself, 57 bases read in frame from the first base. From the germline V gene, CDR1 is MDHEN and CDR2 is SYDVKM. After removal of 6 bases from V and 3 bases from J, the junction retains 22 bases not matched to a gene. The cohort consisted of 600 to 750 healthy bone marrow donors. At the time of sampling, all cohort members were nominally healthy, though unrecorded immune exposures were likely present. The donor was CMV seronegative and was included in the group of hundreds of seronegative cohort members. Each donor provided a peripheral blood sample, and peripheral blood mononuclear cells were used for TCR beta sequencing. Genomic DNA was extracted from the blood cell samples with the Qiagen DNeasy Blood Extraction Kit.

Library creation used the immunoSEQ multiplex PCR assay. A mixture of 60 forward primers for TCR Vbeta segments and 13 reverse primers for TCR Jbeta segments was used in the multiplex PCR. The CDR3 region of rearranged TCR beta genes was amplified from genomic DNA with a multiplex PCR assay. The amplified TCR beta libraries were sequenced on the Illumina HiSeq System as 87-base-pair reads. Under the source paper's analysis protocol: A later analysis counted tens of millions of unique TCR beta chains across the 550 to 750 repertoires, and about 10 million of these chains were shared by at least two donors. To remove PCR and sequencing errors, raw reads were error-corrected and collapsed into unique sequences using a nearest-neighbor algorithm that merged closely related sequences. CDR3 sequences were aligned to IMGT reference sequences to assign V, D and J gene segments. For a sequence to be retained, a match of at least six nucleotides to both a V gene segment and a J gene segment was required. Rearrangements were classified as productive when the CDR3 lacked stop codons and remained in frame with V and J, and all other rearrangements were classified as non-productive. Following IMGT convention, CDR3 was defined as the stretch from the second conserved V-encoded cysteine up to the conserved J-encoded phenylalanine. Sequences without an unambiguous match to a single V gene segment were excluded from the earlier analysis of about 630 of the donors. An earlier analysis of 587 of the donors called V segments functional above 56.7% productive rearrangements and segregating when the between-donor standard deviation exceeded 5%. A statistical classification framework was built to diagnose cytomegalovirus status from the catalog of TCR beta chain sequences. V and J gene assignment, in a later analysis, came from comparing TCR nucleotide sequences with IMGT/GENE-DB human TR gene sequences. A later analysis assigned CDR3 sequences and most-parsimonious VDJ recombination scenarios with the TCRdist pipeline. In a later analysis, each TCR beta chain was defined by its CDR3 amino acid sequence together with its V-gene family, and reads without a unique V-gene family were excluded. As a way to deal with suspected cross-contamination and a sequencing artifact, a later analysis dropped nearly 600 nucleotide sequences that were highly shared and had low generation probability. A later analysis calculated a clonal expansion index for each public chain from normalized within-repertoire ranks of inferred template counts. A later analysis computed generation probabilities with a VDJ recombination model fitted to out-of-frame rearrangements, and checked the results against IGoR. A later analysis scored TCR-TCR, TCR-HLA and TCR-CMV co-occurrence with hypergeometric tests, applying a repertoire-size bias correction to TCR pairs. To estimate false discovery rates, a later analysis permuted the HLA or CMV assignments 20 times. In a later analysis, co-occurring TCRs were grouped using DBSCAN, and TCRdist sequence similarity was added for clustering within HLA-allele-positive subsets. Co-occurrence clustering excluded repertoires with fewer than 30,000 or more than 120,000 public chains, plus five with anomalous nucleotide sharing. TCRdb stores this immuneACCESS table with in-frame sequences only. Part of the clones is absent; in the studies checked, under half of the shortfall reflects unresolved V genes, and no reason is known for the rest. The V and J calls and the clone size are those of that table, but D and trimming were determined from the DNA. The sample data list 35,000 to 45,000 clones, and roughly half of these were observed just once. The biggest ten clones account for around 5.8% of the sample.

This sequence originates from a man aged 60 to 75 in good health and CMV-seronegative. The chain was built from TRBV28 and TRBJ2-7, with 8 bases matching TRBD1. Sequencing was carried out using PBMCs. The CDR3 in this case is CASRDNRGVSSRTNYEQYF. Read as DNA, the sequence is TGTGCCAGCAGGGATAACAGGGGGGTTTCTAGCCGCACAAACTACGAGCAGTACTTC.